Below, 22 T cell receptor beta chains from the same sample are listed, as sequenced in a study of metastatic and nonmetastatic thyroid tumors. TCRdb re-analyzed the PCR reads through MiXCR. The table shows over 25,000 clones, with roughly 4.2% occurring only once. No treatment had been given to any patient before thyroid surgery. Input material: blood. The receptors shown here come from a female donor with papillary thyroid cancer or a benign thyroid nodule (not recorded which). Some clones in this sample may be carry-over from other donors' samples.

This clone was seen repeatedly, ten times or more. This may be a read error: a much more frequent sequence differs by one nucleotide. Different DNA sequences within this sample yield the same CDR3. The chain carries TRBV20-1 and TRBJ1-1; D is unresolved. Germline CDR1 DFQATT, CDR2 SNEGSKA (reference sequence). This CDR3 comprises 14 residues. Here the CDR3 DNA reads TGCAGTGCTAAGCCCGGTCCCTTGAACACTGAAGCTTTTTTT. As protein: CSAKPGPLNTEAFF.

This clone occurred many times. The CDR3 here is CASRELSNEKLFF. CDR3 DNA sequence: TGTGCCAGCAGGGAGCTGAGTAATGAAAAACTGTTTTTT. The chain recombines TRBV6-1 with TRBJ1-4; D unclear. The CDR3 is made up of 13 amino acids. Deletions cut 6 bases from V and 4 bases from J, with 9 bases between. Germline V gene data show CDR1 as MNHNS and CDR2 as SASEGT.

Regarding this clone: A much larger clone sits a single nucleotide away, making a read error possible. The final CDR3 position lacks the conserved phenylalanine or tryptophan, pointing to a likely read error. This chain links TRBV4-1 with TRBJ2-7; D remains ambiguous. Deletions cut 0 bases from V and 1 base from J, with 13 bases between. Germline CDR1 MGHRA, CDR2 YSYEKL. This CDR3 comprises 16 residues. CDR3 coding DNA: TGCGCCAGCAGCCAAGATGTTCTCAGCACATCCTACGAGCAGTACCTC. Translated, it gives CASSQDVLSTSYEQYL.

This clone occurred many times. The V call is TRBV19, the J call TRBJ1-5, with TRBD1 matching 8 bases. The CDR3 spans 14 residues. Germline V gene sequence: CDR1 LNHDA, CDR2 SQIVND (reference sequence). V was clipped by 5 bases and J by 2 bases; unmatched bases: 2. CDR3 protein: CASSLRGRNQPQHF. As DNA, the CDR3 is TGTGCCAGTAGTCTCAGGGGGCGCAATCAGCCCCAGCATTTT.

This rearrangement joins TRBV18 to TRBJ2-5; 7 bases are a match to TRBD2. Germline CDR1 is KGHSH and CDR2 is LQKENI. The V gene end was trimmed by 1 base and the J gene end by 6 bases; junction bases not matched to a gene: 8. The CDR3 totals 15 residues. The CDR3 sequence is CASSPREGRGKTQYF. As DNA, the CDR3 is TGTGCCAGCTCACCACGGGAGGGCCGAGGAAAGACCCAGTACTTC.

This clone was counted ten times or more. This rearrangement joins TRBV4-2 to TRBJ2-5, with 13 bases identical to TRBD2. Germline V gene lookup returns CDR1 LGHNA and CDR2 YNFKEQ. The ends lost 1 base at V and 5 bases at J; junction bases unmatched: 4. The length of the CDR3 is 16 residues. The CDR3 reads CASSQGTSGRGETQYF. The CDR3 DNA reads TGTGCCAGCAGCCAAGGGACTAGCGGGAGAGGTGAGACCCAGTACTTC.

This clone was counted at least ten times. V gene TRBV2 combines with J gene TRBJ2-1; 8 nucleotides line up with TRBD1. V gave up 4 bases and J gave up 8 bases; unmatched junction bases: 4. Germline loops: CDR1 SNHLY, CDR2 FYNNEI. The CDR3 is made up of 13 amino acids. In DNA form, the CDR3 reads TGTGCCAGCAGTGGGACAGGGTCCTATGAGCAGTTCTTC. This sequence encodes CASSGTGSYEQFF. The entire variable domain, with the rest obtained from reference TRBV2 and TRBJ2-1, is as follows: EPEVTQTPSHQVTQMGQEVILRCVPISNHLYFYWYRQILGQKVEFLVSFYNNEISEKSEIFDDQFSVERPDGSNFTLKIRSTKLEDSAMYFCASSGTGSYEQFFGPGTRLTVL.

This clone came up many times. This chain uses TRBV7-6 with TRBJ1-2; tentatively, D is TRBD1 (6 bases). V was shortened by 1 base and J by 6 bases, with 15 bases between the two germline ends. The CDR3 runs 15 residues. Germline V gives CDR1 SGHVS, CDR2 FNYEAQ. CDR3 amino acids: CASSLGTGAPDGYTF. CDR3 coding DNA: TGTGCCAGCAGCTTAGGTACGGGGGCCCCGGATGGCTACACCTTC.

This clone was counted a few times. The chain employs TRBV6-4 and TRBJ1-1; D is undetermined. The CDR3 is 11 amino acids. CDR1 and CDR2 from the germline V gene are MRHNA and SNTAGT. V was shortened by 10 bases and J by 1 base, with 7 bases between the two germline ends. In nucleotides, the CDR3 is TGTGCCATCATGGGGAACACTGAAGCTTTCTTT. Translation: CAIMGNTEAFF.

V is TRBV28 and J is TRBJ1-2; D remains ambiguous. Germline V lookup: CDR1 MDHEN, CDR2 SYDVKM. CDR3 length: 14 amino acids. V was clipped by 6 bases and J by 8 bases, with 19 bases between them. The CDR3 nucleotides are TGTGCCAGCAGAACCCCCCGGGATGCGGAAGGCTACACCTTC. Its protein is CASRTPRDAEGYTF.

This clone occurred a few times. This may be a read error, as it is one base from a much larger clone. Distinct nucleotide sequences in the sample also encode this CDR3. The chain recombines TRBV9 with TRBJ2-5; the D call may be TRBD1 or TRBD2 (5 bases each). In germline, CDR1 is SGDLS, CDR2 YYNGEE. The CDR3 is 16 residues long. The V and J ends lost 3 bases and 4 bases respectively, with 19 bases between them. Here the CDR3 DNA reads TGTGCCAGCAGCGACACCGGGACCCGCAGAGCAGAGACCCAGTACTTC. Amino acid sequence: CASSDTGTRRAETQYF.

This clone has more than one count but fewer than ten. This chain joins TRBV5-1 and TRBJ1-3, with 8 positions matching TRBD1. Trimming removed 2 bases from V and 4 bases from J; junction bases left unmatched: 2. Germline CDR1 reads SGHRS; CDR2 reads YFSETQ. This CDR3 region has 14 residues. Here the CDR3 reads CASSLQGGGNTIYF. DNA for the CDR3: TGCGCCAGCAGCTTACAGGGGGGCGGAAACACCATATATTTT.

This clone occurred many times. The J gene is TRBJ1-3, the V gene TRBV9; D is perhaps TRBD1 (5 bases). Germline CDR1 and CDR2: SGDLS and YYNGEE. With 0 bases removed from V and 2 bases from J, the gap between germline ends came to 12 bases. CDR3 size: 16 residues. The CDR3 sequence is CASSVGGGVTGNTIYF. Written as DNA, the CDR3 is TGTGCCAGCAGCGTAGGGGGGGGAGTAACTGGAAACACCATATATTTT.

This rearrangement joins TRBV27 to TRBJ1-2; D gene unclear. The CDR3 is 13 amino acids. V gave up 6 bases and J gave up 7 bases, with 15 bases separating them. The germline CDR1 and CDR2 sequences are MNHEY and SMNVEV (reference sequence). The CDR3 coding sequence is TGTGCCAGCAGCTTCACTGGGAGTTTTGGCTACACCTTC. Protein product: CASSFTGSFGYTF.

The genes are TRBV7-3 and TRBJ2-2; D is undetermined. The germline V gene encodes CDR1 SGHTA and CDR2 FQGTGA. CDR3 length: 11 residues. V was cut by 6 bases and J by 6 bases, with 5 bases left in between. The chain's CDR3 is CASRGSGELFF. The CDR3 bases are TGTGCCAGCAGGGGGTCCGGGGAGCTGTTTTTT.

The chain carries TRBV12-3 or TRBV12-4 and TRBJ1-6; D is unresolved. This CDR3 contains 15 residues. V was cut by 7 bases and J by 6 bases, with 16 bases left in between. The CDR3 DNA is TGTGCCAGCATTTCGTGGGATACGCGTAATTCACCCCTCCACTTT. Encoded protein: CASISWDTRNSPLHF.

For this clone: Lacking the conserved final phenylalanine or tryptophan, this CDR3 likely reflects a read error. The CDR3 loop reads CSARVPGLNTGAFS. CDR3 in DNA: TGCAGTGCTAGAGTTCCAGGGCTGAACACTGGAGCTTTCTCT. The rearrangement links TRBV20-1 to TRBJ1-1; D might be TRBD1 (5 bases). Germline CDR1 is DFQATT and CDR2 is SNEGSKA (reference sequence). This CDR3 is 14 amino acids long.

This clone was recorded at least ten times. The same CDR3 also results from other DNA sequences found in this sample. The V gene is TRBV5-8, the J gene TRBJ1-1, with 8 positions matching TRBD1. Germline assignment: CDR1 SGHTS and CDR2 YDEGEE. The trim removed 4 bases at V and 1 base at J, leaving 6 bases unmatched. The CDR3 is 15 residues long. CDR3 nucleotide sequence: TGTGCCAGCAGCCGCACCGGACAGGGGAACACTGAAGCTTTCTTT. Translating gives CASSRTGQGNTEAFF.

The V gene is TRBV7-8, the J gene TRBJ1-4; 9 bases are a match to TRBD1. The CDR3 loop spans 12 amino acids. J lost 15 bases, V lost 6 bases, and 8 bases had no gene match. The germline V gene encodes CDR1 SGHVS and CDR2 FQNEAQ. DNA of the CDR3: TGTGCCAGCAGTCAATCGGACAGGGGATTGTTTTTT. Its protein product is CASSQSDRGLFF.

The CDR3 DNA reads TGTGCCAGCAGATCGGTACAGGGTTTGCGTGGCTACACCTTC. This translates into CASRSVQGLRGYTF. This chain links TRBV27 with TRBJ1-2, with D possibly being TRBD1 (6 bases). Trimming shortened V by 6 bases and J by 7 bases, and 18 bases separated the two germline ends. Germline CDR1 reads MNHEY; CDR2 reads SMNVEV (reference sequence). The CDR3 extends over 14 amino acids.

In its sample, this clone was seen many times. The chain employs TRBV5-1 and TRBJ1-1; maybe TRBD1 (5 bases). V shed 0 bases and J shed 1 base, with 10 bases lying between them. The CDR3 extends over 15 amino acids. From germline, CDR1 is SGHRS and CDR2 YFSETQ. The CDR3, as DNA: TGCGCCAGCAGCTTGGGCCATGGGGGGAACACTGAAGCTTTCTTT. This encodes CASSLGHGGNTEAFF.

Sample share makes this clone medium-sized. The chain carries TRBV24-1 and TRBJ2-2; no clear D. This CDR3 is built from 15 residues. Trimming pared 7 bases from V and 2 bases from J, leaving 13 bases between. Germline assignment: CDR1 KGHDR and CDR2 SFDVKD. The CDR3 here is CATSGRQPNTGELFF. The DNA of the CDR3 is TGTGCCACCAGCGGTCGCCAGCCTAACACCGGGGAGCTGTTTTTT.